This T cell receptor (beta chain) is drawn from a study of blood T cell repertoires in COVID-19. Study summary: PBMCs, B-cell-depleted T cells, or T cells provided the cDNA or gDNA that made up the material.

Produced via immunoSEQ multiplex PCR; TCRdb's table is partial and in-frame only. Here the sample spans roughly 160,000 clones, 65% to 85% being singletons. The ends lost 2 bases at V and 4 bases at J; junction bases unmatched: 9. The CDR3 length is 16 residues. Germline V gives CDR1 SGHAT, CDR2 FQNNGV. V is TRBV11-2 and J is TRBJ2-3; 7 bases align to TRBD2. The receptor's source is a woman aged 55 to 70 who had recovered from COVID-19. The sequencing sample was made of PBMCs or T cells enriched from blood (not recorded which). CDR3 sequence: CASSLLTSDLPDTQYF. The CDR3 DNA follows: TGTGCCAGCAGCTTACTTACTAGCGACTTACCAGATACGCAGTATTTT.